This entry lists 4 T cell receptor beta chains sequenced from one sample in a study of cytomegalovirus exposure and HLA in healthy donors. A multiplex PCR was run with 60 Vbeta primers and 13 Jbeta primers. Method: immunoSEQ multiplex PCR; TCRdb's copy keeps in-frame clones and lacks some. The sample lists more than 130,000 clones; over 60% were seen once. The sequencing sample was made of PBMCs. Receptors originate from a man aged 35 to 55 in good health and CMV-seropositive.

The chain employs TRBV29-1 and TRBJ1-1, with D unclear. Germline loops: CDR1 SQVTM, CDR2 ANQGSEA. This CDR3 comprises 11 residues. The CDR3 is CRGREYTEAFF. Here the CDR3 DNA reads TGCAGGGGAAGGGAGTACACTGAAGCTTTCTTT.

The V gene is TRBV7-9, the J gene TRBJ2-5; TRBD2 might be the D (6 bases). The V gene lost 5 bases and the J gene lost 1 base, with 14 bases spanning the gap. This CDR3 has 15 residues. Looked up from germline, CDR1 is SEHNR and CDR2 is FQNEAQ (reference sequence). CDR3 coding DNA: TGTGCCAGCAGCCCACGGGGGAGCACCCAAGAGACCCAGTACTTC. Translation: CASSPRGSTQETQYF.

The V call is TRBV5-8, the J call TRBJ1-4; 9 bases agree with TRBD1. The germline V gene has CDR1 SGHTS and CDR2 YDEGEE. The CDR3 loop spans 15 amino acids. J gave up 7 bases and V 4 bases, and 8 bases lay outside the gene matches. The CDR3 loop reads CASSPGGTGSEKLFF. The CDR3 bases are TGTGCCAGCAGCCCCGGTGGGACAGGGAGTGAAAAACTGTTTTTT.

This chain links TRBV11-3 with TRBJ2-3, with TRBD2 identical over 7 bases. Per germline, CDR1 SGHNT and CDR2 YENEEA. This CDR3 has 18 residues. The trim removed 5 bases at V and 2 bases at J, leaving 16 bases unmatched. The CDR3 nucleotides read TGTGCCAGCAGCCCCTGGGGGGGTGCAGGCCCTACCACAGATACGCAGTATTTT. This gives the protein CASSPWGGAGPTTDTQYF.